Listed below are T cell receptor beta chains from one sample, sequenced in a study of technical replicates of blood from a handful of donors. Repertoires were generated with immunoSEQ multiplex PCR, while TCRdb's copy carries only in-frame clones and drops some. The sample yields under 55,000 clones, 90% to 96% seen once. The sequenced sample consisted of T cells isolated from PBMCs. The receptors were gathered from a human donor in good health. The CDR3 runs from the conserved cysteine through the conserved F or W. D genes are given only for firm matches. The listing skips clone size in some rows; elsewhere it reads once, few, many or a size class.

J: TRBJ2-2
D: NA
V: TRBV9
size: NA
CDR3: CASSVTGTGELFF
DNA: TGTGCCAGCAGCGTAACGGGGACCGGGGAGCTGTTTTTT

J: TRBJ1-5
D: NA
V: TRBV28
size: NA
CDR3: CASSRQSNQPQHF
DNA: TGTGCCAGCAGCCGCCAGAGCAATCAGCCCCAGCATTTT

J: TRBJ2-1
D: TRBD2
V: TRBV7-2
size: once
CDR3: CASSLAGGLNEQFF
DNA: TGTGCCAGCAGCTTAGCGGGAGGGCTTAATGAGCAGTTCTTC

J: TRBJ1-1
D: TRBD1
V: TRBV14
size: NA
CDR3: CASSPGQVITEAFF
DNA: TGTGCCAGCAGCCCGGGACAGGTAATCACTGAAGCTTTCTTT

J: TRBJ1-2
D: NA
V: TRBV19
size: NA
CDR3: CASSYSYGYTF
DNA: TGTGCCAGTAGTTACTCCTATGGCTACACCTTC

J: TRBJ2-1
D: NA
V: TRBV5-4
size: NA
CDR3: CASSLSSGGGYNEQFF
DNA: TGTGCCAGCAGCTTGTCTAGCGGAGGGGGATACAATGAGCAGTTCTTC

J: TRBJ1-5
D: TRBD1
V: TRBV2
size: NA
CDR3: CASSGQGAIQPQHF
DNA: TGTGCCAGCAGTGGACAGGGGGCAATTCAGCCCCAGCATTTT

J: TRBJ2-1
D: TRBD2
V: TRBV4-2
size: few
CDR3: CASSQDGTSGYNEQFF
DNA: TGTGCCAGCAGCCAAGATGGGACTAGCGGGTACAATGAGCAGTTCTTC

J: TRBJ2-3
D: NA
V: TRBV5-1
size: NA
CDR3: CASSLRTDTQYF
DNA: TGCGCCAGCAGCTTGCGGACAGATACGCAGTATTTT

J: TRBJ1-4
D: NA
V: TRBV19
size: NA
CDR3: CASSFRGEYNEKLFF
DNA: TGTGCCAGTAGTTTCCGGGGGGAATATAATGAAAAACTGTTTTTT

J: TRBJ2-7
D: NA
V: TRBV28
size: NA
CDR3: CASSFLSPGATYEQYF
DNA: TGTGCCAGCAGTTTCCTTTCGCCAGGGGCCACCTACGAGCAGTACTTC

J: TRBJ1-2
D: TRBD1
V: TRBV19
size: NA
CDR3: CASSRTGYGYTF
DNA: TGTGCCAGTAGCCGGACAGGCTATGGCTACACCTTC

J: TRBJ2-7
D: TRBD2
V: TRBV7-8
size: NA
CDR3: CASSLRSGPYLYEQYF
DNA: TGTGCCAGCAGCTTACGTAGCGGGCCATATCTATACGAGCAGTACTTC

J: TRBJ2-1
D: NA
V: TRBV9
size: NA
CDR3: CASSVDLGLGLYNEQFF
DNA: TGTGCCAGCAGCGTAGACTTGGGGTTAGGACTCTACAATGAGCAGTTCTTC

J: TRBJ2-2
D: NA
V: TRBV9
size: NA
CDR3: CASSEIETGELFF
DNA: TGTGCCAGCAGCGAGATAGAGACCGGGGAGCTGTTTTTT

J: TRBJ2-5
D: NA
V: TRBV7-6
size: NA
CDR3: CASSLNYYGETQYF
DNA: TGTGCCAGCAGCTTAAACTATTACGGGGAGACCCAGTACTTC

J: TRBJ2-1
D: TRBD1
V: TRBV4-2
size: NA
CDR3: CASSQDRGRYNEQFF
DNA: TGTGCCAGCAGCCAAGACAGGGGGAGATACAATGAGCAGTTCTTC

J: TRBJ1-1
D: NA
V: TRBV9
size: NA
CDR3: CASSLNREGGTEAFF
DNA: TGTGCCAGCAGCCTGAACAGGGAGGGGGGCACTGAAGCTTTCTTT

J: TRBJ2-1
D: TRBD2
V: TRBV2
size: NA
CDR3: CALAAAYNEQFF
DNA: TGTGCACTAGCGGCCGCATACAATGAGCAGTTCTTC

J: TRBJ2-7
D: NA
V: TRBV6-1
size: NA
CDR3: CASSDPAGVGSYEQYF
DNA: TGTGCCAGCAGTGACCCGGCCGGGGTCGGATCCTACGAGCAGTACTTC

J: TRBJ2-7
D: NA
V: TRBV7-2
size: NA
CDR3: CASSSRLSSYEQYF
DNA: TGTGCCAGCAGCTCCAGACTTAGCTCCTACGAGCAGTACTTC

J: TRBJ2-3
D: TRBD2
V: TRBV28
size: NA
CDR3: CASSLYDQRDTDTQYF
DNA: TGTGCCAGCAGTTTATATGACCAGCGGGACACAGATACGCAGTATTTT

J: TRBJ1-5
D: NA
V: TRBV28
size: NA
CDR3: CASSSPSTGLGNQPQHF
DNA: TGTGCCAGCAGTTCCCCAAGTACAGGGCTTGGCAATCAGCCCCAGCATTTT

J: TRBJ2-7
D: NA
V: TRBV4-3
size: NA
CDR3: CASSQAPDGGEQYF
DNA: TGCGCCAGCAGCCAAGCCCCTGACGGGGGCGAGCAGTACTTC

J: TRBJ1-5
D: TRBD1
V: TRBV15
size: once
CDR3: CATSRRTGSGDQPQHF
DNA: TGTGCCACCAGCAGACGGACAGGGTCGGGCGATCAGCCCCAGCATTTT

J: TRBJ2-7
D: NA
V: TRBV2
size: NA
CDR3: CASSASGEYEQYF
DNA: TGTGCCAGCAGTGCGTCAGGGGAATACGAGCAGTACTTC

J: TRBJ2-7
D: TRBD1
V: TRBV7-6
size: NA
CDR3: CASSPIFPRAGTGYEQYF
DNA: TGTGCCAGCAGCCCAATATTTCCCAGGGCCGGGACAGGCTACGAGCAGTACTTC

J: TRBJ2-7
D: NA
V: TRBV28
size: NA
CDR3: CASSPRLKNEQYF
DNA: TGTGCCAGCAGCCCCCGACTCAAGAACGAGCAGTACTTC

J: TRBJ1-2
D: TRBD1
V: TRBV7-2
size: NA
CDR3: CASSLAQWDRGHGYTF
DNA: TGTGCCAGCAGCTTAGCGCAGTGGGACAGGGGGCATGGCTACACCTTC

J: TRBJ1-3
D: NA
V: TRBV11-3
size: NA
CDR3: CASSSESGNTIYF
DNA: TGTGCCAGCAGCTCGGAGTCTGGAAACACCATATATTTT

J: TRBJ2-1
D: TRBD2
V: TRBV5-1
size: NA
CDR3: CASSLWTSGSVNEQFF
DNA: TGCGCCAGCAGCTTATGGACTAGCGGGAGTGTCAATGAGCAGTTCTTC

J: TRBJ2-3
D: TRBD2
V: TRBV9
size: NA
CDR3: CASSVGVAGVTDTQYF
DNA: TGTGCCAGCAGCGTAGGGGTAGCGGGAGTCACAGATACGCAGTATTTT

J: TRBJ1-2
D: TRBD1
V: TRBV18
size: NA
CDR3: CASTPGQGALSYGYTF
DNA: TGTGCCAGCACCCCGGGACAGGGGGCGCTGAGCTATGGCTACACCTTC

J: TRBJ2-7
D: TRBD2
V: TRBV9
size: NA
CDR3: CASSVFAGGGYEQYF
DNA: TGTGCCAGCAGCGTATTTGCGGGAGGGGGCTACGAGCAGTACTTC

J: TRBJ2-7
D: NA
V: TRBV9
size: NA
CDR3: CASSVDSSYEQYF
DNA: TGTGCCAGCAGCGTAGACAGCTCCTACGAGCAGTACTTC

J: TRBJ2-7
D: TRBD2
V: TRBV28
size: NA
CDR3: CASSLFVGGGYEQYF
DNA: TGTGCCAGCAGTTTATTTGTTGGGGGGGGCTACGAGCAGTACTTC

J: TRBJ1-1
D: TRBD1
V: TRBV14
size: NA
CDR3: CASSPLPGQWVNTEAFF
DNA: TGTGCCAGCAGCCCTCTCCCGGGACAGTGGGTGAACACTGAAGCTTTCTTT

J: TRBJ1-2
D: NA
V: TRBV5-4
size: NA
CDR3: CASSLTQSYGYTF
DNA: TGTGCCAGCAGCTTAACACAGTCCTATGGCTACACCTTC